One sample yielded the 27 T cell receptor beta chains listed below, sequenced in a study of T-cell reconstitution after alpha-beta-depleted transplantation in children. Construction of the TCRbeta library involved unique molecular identifiers. TCRdb re-called the PCR reads with MiXCR, one entry per CDR3 protein. In the table there are roughly 420,000 distinct CDR3 sequences, around 16% of which are singletons. The sequences come from PBMCs, mostly from graft donor cells, collected 360 days after TCRalphabeta/CD19-depleted stem cell transplant. All receptors come from a boy in the first two years of life who had a stem cell transplant for Wiskott-Aldrich syndrome, so the T cells may come from the graft donor.

This clonotype was seen a handful of times. The chain is built from TRBV20-1 and TRBJ2-5, with 10 bases matching TRBD1. V shed 5 bases and J 1 base; nucleotides not matched to a gene: 4. The CDR3 extends over 14 amino acids. Per the germline V gene, CDR1 is DFQATT and CDR2 is SNEGSKA (reference sequence). CDR3 nucleotide sequence: TGCAGTGCTGGGGGACAGGGGATCCAAGAGACCCAGTACTTC. It translates to CSAGGQGIQETQYF.

V is TRBV7-9 and J is TRBJ2-7, with TRBD2 matching over 11 bases. Trimming cost V 2 bases and J 6 bases; bases outside gene matches: 9. The germline V gene has CDR1 SEHNR and CDR2 FQNEAQ (reference sequence). CDR3 length equals 16 residues. Here the CDR3 reads CASSLISGTSGVEQYF. The CDR3 DNA follows: TGTGCCAGCAGCTTAATTTCCGGGACTAGCGGCGTCGAGCAGTACTTC. Together with reference TRBV7-9 and TRBJ2-7, the CDR3 gives the full variable domain: DTGVSQNPRHKITKRGQNVTFRCDPISEHNRLYWYRQTLGQGPEFLTYFQNEAQLEKSRLLSDRFSAERPKGSFSTLEIQRTEQGDSAMYLCASSLISGTSGVEQYFGPGTRLTVT.

The chain uses TRBV12-3 or TRBV12-4 and TRBJ2-3; no clear D. V shed 7 bases and J shed 6 bases, with 8 bases lying between them. This CDR3 has 11 amino acids. The CDR3 DNA follows: TGTGCCAGCACCTCTAGGGATACGCAGTATTTT. This gives the protein CASTSRDTQYF.

J is TRBJ2-7 and V is TRBV28; D may be TRBD1 (6 bases). V lost 3 bases to trimming and J lost 2 bases, with 20 bases between them. CDR1 MDHEN and CDR2 SYDVKM come from the germline V gene. The CDR3 extends over 17 amino acids. For the CDR3, the DNA is TGTGCCAGCAGTTTTAATCCGTGGCAGGGGAAGGCCTACGAGCAGTACTTC. The encoded protein is CASSFNPWQGKAYEQYF. Combining the CDR3 with reference TRBV28 and TRBJ2-7 gives the whole variable domain DVKVTQSSRYLVKRTGEKVFLECVQDMDHENMFWYRQDPGLGLRLIYFSYDVKMKEKGDIPEGYSVSREKKERFSLILESASTNQTSMYLCASSFNPWQGKAYEQYFGPGTRLTVT.

This clonotype was counted between two and nine times. The chain couples TRBV6-1 to TRBJ2-4, with D tentatively TRBD1 (5 bases). Trimming left V 0 bases short and J 4 bases short, with 25 bases between. Germline V gene lookup returns CDR1 MNHNS and CDR2 SASEGT. This CDR3 contains 20 residues. This CDR3 reads CASSEAHPAARVGSKNIQYF. The CDR3 coding sequence is TGTGCCAGCAGTGAAGCCCACCCAGCCGCCAGGGTGGGCTCTAAAAACATTCAGTACTTC.

This clonotype was found a few times. The chain is built from TRBV6-6 and TRBJ2-1, with D maybe TRBD2 (5 bases). V was clipped by 8 bases and J by 6 bases, with 8 bases between them. The CDR3 totals 11 residues. Germline V gives CDR1 MNHNY, CDR2 SVGAGI (reference sequence). The CDR3 DNA is TGTGCCAGCGGGCGGGCCAATGAGCAGTTCTTC. Protein sequence: CASGRANEQFF.

This clonotype has a handful of counts. The genes are TRBV12-3 or TRBV12-4 and TRBJ2-5; D uncertain. Trimming stripped 3 bases from V and 0 bases from J, with 5 bases between. The CDR3 totals 13 residues. The CDR3 is CASSFWDQETQYF. DNA of the CDR3: TGTGCCAGCAGTTTTTGGGACCAAGAGACCCAGTACTTC.

This clonotype has only a few counts. The chain is built from TRBV27 and TRBJ2-7, with unresolved D. Trimming took 3 bases from V and 2 from J, leaving 11 bases between them. The CDR3 length is 14 residues. Germline V gene lookup returns CDR1 MNHEY and CDR2 SMNVEV (reference sequence). The CDR3 DNA sequence: TGTGCCAGCAGTTTCCACCTACGAACCTACGAGCAGTACTTC. Amino acids: CASSFHLRTYEQYF.

The CDR3 bases are TGTGCCAGCAGCTTTAGTTTAGCGGGGTTCAGCTCCTACAATGAGCAGTTCTTC. The encoded protein is CASSFSLAGFSSYNEQFF. The rearrangement uses TRBV5-5 and TRBJ2-1; TRBD2 matches at 8 bases. The length of the CDR3 is 18 residues. Germline CDR1 and CDR2: SGHKS and YYEKEE (reference sequence). V lost 2 bases and J lost 0; bases outside the gene matches: 10.

The V gene is TRBV7-2, the J gene TRBJ2-7, with 12 bases identical to TRBD2. This CDR3 has 15 amino acids. Germline CDR1 reads SGHTA; CDR2 reads FQGNSA. The trim removed 5 bases at V and 2 bases at J, leaving 4 bases unmatched. The CDR3 region has the DNA TGTGCCAGCAGCAAGAGGACTAGCGGGGCCTACGAGCAGTACTTC. Its protein product is CASSKRTSGAYEQYF.

The gene calls are TRBV5-1 and TRBJ2-3, with 9 bases identical to TRBD2. The germline CDR1 and CDR2 sequences are SGHRS and YFSETQ. The CDR3 has 15 amino acids. J gave up 1 base and V 4 bases, and 4 bases lay outside the gene matches. The CDR3 nucleotides are TGCGCCAGCAGCGGAATAGCGGGAGGCACAGATACGCAGTATTTT. Amino acid sequence: CASSGIAGGTDTQYF.

The gene calls are TRBV5-1 and TRBJ2-1, with TRBD2 as a possible D gene (6 bases). This CDR3 spans 14 amino acids. Per germline, CDR1 SGHRS and CDR2 YFSETQ. V gave up 4 bases and J gave up 7 bases, with 15 bases separating them. Here the CDR3 DNA reads TGCGCCAGCAGCCACTCCGGGGGACGGAATGAGCAGTTCTTC. Its translation: CASSHSGGRNEQFF.

This clonotype was seen a few times. CDR3 region: CASTGANTGELFF. The DNA for the CDR3 is TGTGCCAGCACAGGGGCCAACACCGGGGAGCTGTTTTTT. The chain couples TRBV12-3 or TRBV12-4 to TRBJ2-2, with D tentatively TRBD1 (6 bases). The V end lost 7 bases, the J end lost 2 bases, and 8 bases lay between the germline ends. The CDR3 has 13 amino acids.

This clonotype turned up a few times. The chain couples TRBV28 to TRBJ2-7; TRBD1 matches at 8 bases. Germline CDR1 is MDHEN and CDR2 is SYDVKM. Germline trimming cut 3 bases from V and 7 bases from J; bases unmatched to any gene: 11. This CDR3 is 15 amino acids long. The CDR3 DNA reads TGTGCCAGCAGTTTGTTCCTCGGGACAGGTCGGGAGCAGTACTTC. This translates into CASSLFLGTGREQYF.

There are a few counts of this clonotype. The V gene is TRBV4-1, the J gene TRBJ2-6, with D perhaps TRBD1 (5 bases). The V gene lost 1 base and the J gene lost 4 bases, with 17 bases spanning the gap. Germline-derived CDR1 and CDR2 are MGHRA and YSYEKL. This CDR3 is 18 amino acids long. CDR3 sequence reads: CASSQGAGRFKGANVLTF. CDR3 DNA: TGCGCCAGCAGCCAAGGGGCAGGGCGATTTAAGGGGGCCAACGTCCTGACTTTC.

J is TRBJ1-1 and V is TRBV18; the D is unclear. The CDR3 is 15 residues long. Per germline, CDR1 KGHSH and CDR2 LQKENI. V lost 1 base and J lost 1, with 10 bases in between. CDR3 protein: CASSPQFVRNTEAFF. CDR3 nucleotides: TGTGCCAGCTCACCACAATTCGTCCGGAACACTGAAGCTTTCTTT.

This clonotype was counted only a few times. The V and J genes are TRBV6-2 or TRBV6-3 and TRBJ1-1; tentative D call: TRBD1 (6 bases). This CDR3 contains 14 residues. Looked up from germline, CDR1 is MNHEY and CDR2 is SVGEGT. V lost 4 bases and J lost 4, with 13 bases in between. DNA for the CDR3: TGTGCCAGCAGTTTGATTGAGGGGGGCACTGAAGCTTTCTTT. Its protein product is CASSLIEGGTEAFF.

This clonotype occurred a few times. V and J are TRBV24-1 and TRBJ2-5, with 10 bases matching TRBD2. The germline CDR1 and CDR2 sequences are KGHDR and SFDVKD. V gave up 0 bases and J gave up 2 bases; unmatched junction bases: 5. The length of the CDR3 is 17 residues. The chain's CDR3 is CATSDLKTSGWQETQYF. The CDR3 DNA reads TGTGCCACCAGTGATTTGAAGACTAGCGGGTGGCAAGAGACCCAGTACTTC.

This chain uses TRBV11-3 with TRBJ1-1, with 7 bases identical to TRBD1. This CDR3 is 14 amino acids long. CDR1 and CDR2 (germline): SGHNT, YENEEA. V shed 3 bases and J 5 bases; nucleotides not matched to a gene: 6. The CDR3 region is CASSLRGHRTEAFF. The DNA of the CDR3 is TGTGCCAGCAGCTTGAGGGGGCACCGGACTGAAGCTTTCTTT.

The table lists this clonotype with a few counts. The CDR3 DNA reads TGTGCCAGCGGACCACCTGGAAACACCATATATTTT. Its translation: CASGPPGNTIYF. The rearrangement links TRBV12-3 or TRBV12-4 to TRBJ1-3; D not resolved. This CDR3 has 12 residues. Trimming removed 8 bases at V and 2 bases at J, with 7 bases between.

The chain has TRBV5-1 and TRBJ1-2; 11 bases map to TRBD1. The V gene end was trimmed by 1 base and the J gene end by 3 bases; junction bases not matched to a gene: 2. Germline V CDR1 and CDR2: SGHRS, YFSETQ. There are 15 residues in the CDR3. As DNA, the CDR3 is TGCGCCAGCAGCTTGACGGGACAGGGGGACTATGGCTACACCTTC. This gives the protein CASSLTGQGDYGYTF.

The chain has TRBV18 and TRBJ2-2; D gene unclear. Deletions cut 2 bases from V and 1 base from J, with 20 bases between. CDR3 size: 19 residues. CDR1 and CDR2 (germline): KGHSH, LQKENI. CDR3 residues: CASSPIGYRLRLNTGELFF. The CDR3, as DNA: TGTGCCAGCTCACCAATCGGTTATCGGTTACGACTGAACACCGGGGAGCTGTTTTTT.

This clonotype was detected a few times. This rearrangement joins TRBV5-1 to TRBJ2-1; D uncertain. The CDR3 length is 13 residues. The V gene lost 4 bases and the J gene lost 7 bases, with 12 bases spanning the gap. CDR1 is SGHRS, CDR2 YFSETQ, per germline. The CDR3, as DNA: TGCGCCAGCAGCCGCTCCCAGGCAAATGAGCAGTTCTTC. Protein sequence: CASSRSQANEQFF.

This chain connects TRBV20-1 to TRBJ2-3, with TRBD2 matching 15 bases. This CDR3 is built from 21 residues. The trim removed 3 bases at V and 2 bases at J, leaving 18 bases unmatched. The germline V gene has CDR1 DFQATT and CDR2 SNEGSKA (reference sequence). The CDR3 loop is CSARMGTSLGLAGGPTDTQYF. DNA of the CDR3: TGCAGTGCTAGGATGGGTACCTCCTTGGGACTAGCGGGAGGACCCACAGATACGCAGTATTTT.

The chain joins TRBV5-1 to TRBJ2-2; 10 bases map to TRBD2. This CDR3 comprises 17 residues. Germline CDR1 reads SGHRS; CDR2 reads YFSETQ. The V gene end was trimmed by 2 bases and the J gene end by 0 bases; junction bases not matched to a gene: 4. The CDR3 here is CASSFPSGGPNTGELFF. The CDR3 DNA follows: TGCGCCAGCAGCTTCCCTAGCGGGGGCCCGAACACCGGGGAGCTGTTTTTT.

The J gene is TRBJ2-1, the V gene TRBV20-1; possibly TRBD2 for D (7 bases). The CDR3 sequence is 16 residues long. V was clipped by 3 bases and J by 2 bases, with 17 bases between them. Germline CDR1 and CDR2: DFQATT and SNEGSKA (reference sequence). This CDR3 reads CSASKMGGLAYNEQFF. The CDR3 DNA sequence: TGCAGTGCTAGTAAGATGGGGGGGCTAGCCTACAATGAGCAGTTCTTC.

The chain has TRBV25-1 and TRBJ2-3, with 12 bases aligning to TRBD2. V shed 2 bases and J 4 bases; nucleotides not matched to a gene: 4. Germline lookup yields CDR1 MGHDK and CDR2 SYGVNS. This CDR3 contains 16 residues. CDR3 sequence: CASSEILAGGSDTQYF. The CDR3 bases are TGTGCCAGCAGTGAAATACTAGCGGGGGGATCAGATACGCAGTATTTT. Using reference TRBV25-1 and TRBJ2-3 for the parts outside the CDR3, the full variable domain is EADIYQTPRYLVIGTGKKITLECSQTMGHDKMYWYQQDPGMELHLIHYSYGVNSTEKGDLSSESTVSRIRTEHFPLTLESARPSHTSQYLCASSEILAGGSDTQYFGPGTRLTVL.